A selection of T cell receptor beta chains follows, all from one sample in a study of shared clonotypes between healthy human individuals. Method: immunoSEQ multiplex PCR; TCRdb's copy keeps in-frame clones and lacks some. The sample lists nearly 1 million clones, approximately 76% occurring once. Sequencing was performed on memory CD4+ T cells sorted from blood. Receptors were obtained from a man aged 18 to 29 in good health. CDR3s leave out the opening cysteine and the closing phenylalanine or tryptophan. Fields, in order: V gene, J gene, CDR3 protein.

TRBV5-1	TRBJ2-7	ASSLALRMDEQY
TRBV5-6	TRBJ2-7	ASSLPRGLSYEQY
TRBV5-1	TRBJ1-2	ASSAGEDYGYT
TRBV18	TRBJ2-7	ASSGRESGEQY
TRBV7-2	TRBJ2-3	ASSSRTDTQY
TRBV5-4	TRBJ1-2	ASSRGTGGIDYGYT
TRBV2	TRBJ2-5	ASSPDRNQETQY
TRBV10-3	TRBJ1-4	ATAPRETNEKLF
TRBV21-1	TRBJ1-1	ASSKSPPPMNTEAF
TRBV18	TRBJ1-5	ASSLGPPNQPQH
TRBV27	TRBJ2-1	ASSPSGVYNEQF
TRBV30	TRBJ1-2	AWALGLVGYT
TRBV10-1	TRBJ2-3	ASSESLAGDTDTQY
TRBV27	TRBJ2-7	ASRSPSYEQY
TRBV5-5	TRBJ1-5	ASSVGALSNQPQH
TRBV19	TRBJ2-5	ASSTRDREIEETQY
TRBV29-1	TRBJ1-2	SVVQPTNYGYT
TRBV30	TRBJ2-1	AWIRERVQF
TRBV15	TRBJ1-2	ATSRDSQGSYGYT
TRBV19	TRBJ1-2	ASKPLTDYGYT
TRBV4-1	TRBJ1-2	ASSQVGQIYGYT
TRBV2	TRBJ2-7	ASRPRDRSAEQY
TRBV4-1	TRBJ2-2	ASSQDPNAGELF
TRBV5-4	TRBJ2-7	ASSRSGTTYEQY
TRBV20-1	TRBJ2-1	SAGEQF
TRBV6-1	TRBJ1-3	ASSDRNRVGTIY
TRBV30	TRBJ1-5	AWSGMGDNQPQH
TRBV11-3	TRBJ2-6	ASSSGRPIGANVLT
TRBV7-2	TRBJ2-5	ASSPRSGRASETQY
TRBV5-8	TRBJ1-6	ASSESRGKYNSPLH
TRBV2	TRBJ2-3	ASRGYKGTQY
TRBV28	TRBJ1-5	ASRDRGGDNQPQH
TRBV18	TRBJ2-3	ASSPQAGTDTQY
TRBV28	TRBJ2-7	ASTRKKQVLGEQY
TRBV5-1	TRBJ2-1	ASSLSGGSYNEQF
TRBV18	TRBJ1-1	ASSPGEFTEAF
TRBV7-9	TRBJ2-1	ASSSRTSLSYNEQF
TRBV6-1	TRBJ1-5	ASSDYSIGNQPQH
TRBV6-1	TRBJ1-1	ATVRGNTEAF
TRBV27	TRBJ2-7	ASSYLHSYEQY
TRBV30	TRBJ2-1	AWSAGQGNYNEQF
TRBV11-2	TRBJ2-2	ASSLSRGGTGELF
TRBV11-3	TRBJ2-3	ASSRQGTTDTQY